The 19 T cell receptor beta chains below were found in one sample sequenced in a study of post-analysis software for immune sequencing data. General study findings and limits: About 5 TRBV segments occurring more often in patients than controls included TRBV5-6, TRBV5-1 and TRBV20-1.

cDNA libraries for TCR beta contained unique molecular identifiers. TCRdb reanalysed the PCR reads using MiXCR and keeps one entry per CDR3 protein. This table has about 460,000 distinct CDR3 sequences, under 55% appearing once. These TCRs' antigens remain unknown. Material: blood. All receptors derive from a girl between 10 and 17 years old with multiple sclerosis.

The chain joins TRBV5-1 to TRBJ2-5; D is unresolved. Germline V gene sequence: CDR1 SGHRS, CDR2 YFSETQ. CDR3 length: 14 residues. Trimming took 4 bases from V and 5 from J, leaving 15 bases between them. This CDR3 reads CASSPRSPCETQYF. Written as DNA, the CDR3 is TGCGCCAGCAGCCCCCGGTCCCCGTGCGAGACCCAGTACTTC.

V gene TRBV20-1 combines with J gene TRBJ1-1; D gene unclear. V gave up 3 bases and J gave up 0 bases, with 5 bases separating them. CDR1 is DFQATT, CDR2 SNEGSKA, per germline (reference sequence). CDR3 length equals 12 residues. The CDR3 is CSASPMNTEAFF. Here the CDR3 DNA reads TGCAGTGCTAGCCCTATGAACACTGAAGCTTTCTTT.

This clonotype occurred a few times. V is TRBV5-1 and J is TRBJ2-1; 11 bases fit TRBD2. V shed 4 bases, J shed 3 bases, and the junction held 6 bases outside the gene matches. Germline loops: CDR1 SGHRS, CDR2 YFSETQ. CDR3 length equals 16 residues. The CDR3 sequence is CASSETSGTHYNEQFF. DNA of the CDR3: TGCGCCAGCAGCGAGACTAGCGGGACGCACTACAATGAGCAGTTCTTC. Together with reference TRBV5-1 and TRBJ2-1, the CDR3 gives the full variable domain: KAGVTQTPRYLIKTRGQQVTLSCSPISGHRSVSWYQQTPGQGLQFLFEYFSETQRNKGNFPGRFSGRQFSNSRSEMNVSTLELGDSALYLCASSETSGTHYNEQFFGPGTRLTVL.

The chain employs TRBV18 and TRBJ2-1, with 7 bases matching TRBD2. Trimming took 3 bases from V and 7 from J; bases not matched to a gene: 9. The CDR3 is 15 residues long. From germline, CDR1 is KGHSH and CDR2 LQKENI. The CDR3 is CASSPLREGGNEQFF. In nucleotides, the CDR3 is TGTGCCAGCTCACCTTTGAGGGAGGGCGGGAATGAGCAGTTCTTC.

The V call is TRBV5-1, the J call TRBJ1-4; D ambiguous. V lost 0 bases and J 8 bases, leaving 14 bases between the germline ends. Per the germline V gene, CDR1 is SGHRS and CDR2 is YFSETQ. This CDR3 is 15 amino acids long. Here the CDR3 DNA reads TGCGCCAGCAGCTTGGAGGCCCAGAGTGGGGAAAAACTGTTTTTT. As protein: CASSLEAQSGEKLFF.

The chain couples TRBV5-1 to TRBJ2-1; D is uncertain. The CDR3 runs 14 residues. V shed 0 bases and J shed 0 bases, with 4 bases lying between them. Germline CDR1 SGHRS, CDR2 YFSETQ. The CDR3 is CASSLVYSYNEQFF. In DNA form, the CDR3 reads TGCGCCAGCAGCTTGGTCTACTCCTACAATGAGCAGTTCTTC.

This sequence joins TRBV12-3 or TRBV12-4 and TRBJ2-1; no definite D call. Trimming cost V 5 bases and J 8 bases, with 7 bases left between them. The CDR3 is made up of 11 amino acids. The CDR3 loop reads CASSPEHEQFF. CDR3 DNA: TGTGCCAGCAGTCCTGAACATGAGCAGTTCTTC.

V gene TRBV10-3 combines with J gene TRBJ1-2; no definite D call. Germline V lookup: CDR1 ENHRY, CDR2 SYGVKD. The length of the CDR3 is 15 residues. V shed 0 bases and J shed 2 bases, with 10 bases lying between them. CDR3: CAISESLTQNYGYTF. DNA for the CDR3: TGTGCCATCAGTGAGTCCCTAACACAGAACTATGGCTACACCTTC.

This clonotype was counted a few times. The chain has TRBV4-1 and TRBJ2-5; weak D call: TRBD1 (5 bases). The ends were cut back, 5 bases at V and 4 bases at J, with 11 bases in the middle. Germline V gives CDR1 MGHRA, CDR2 YSYEKL. The CDR3 is made up of 13 amino acids. The CDR3 nucleotides are TGCGCCAGCAGCATAACCCAGGGAGAGACCCAGTACTTC. This encodes CASSITQGETQYF.

V gene TRBV18 combines with J gene TRBJ2-5; 14 bases line up with TRBD2. The ends lost 3 bases at V and 3 bases at J; junction bases unmatched: 6. This CDR3 spans 17 amino acids. CDR1 is KGHSH, CDR2 LQKENI, per germline. Written as DNA, the CDR3 is TGTGCCAGCTCACCCGGGACTAGCGGGAGCGGTGAAGAGACCCAGTACTTC. This gives the protein CASSPGTSGSGEETQYF.

This sequence joins TRBV7-9 and TRBJ2-7; D uncertain. The CDR3 extends over 13 amino acids. Trimming pared 3 bases from V and 6 bases from J, leaving 12 bases between. From germline, CDR1 is SEHNR and CDR2 FQNEAQ (reference sequence). CDR3 sequence: CASSLSQRGEQYF. CDR3 sequence (DNA): TGTGCCAGCAGCTTGTCCCAGCGAGGCGAGCAGTACTTC.

The V and J genes are TRBV6-2 or TRBV6-3 and TRBJ1-5, with 7 bases identical to TRBD1. V dropped 6 bases and J dropped 0; count of bases not matched to a gene: 5. Per germline, CDR1 MNHEY and CDR2 SVGEGT. This CDR3 spans 15 amino acids. CDR3 in amino acids: CASSPGQSSNQPQHF. For the CDR3, the DNA is TGTGCCAGCAGCCCGGGACAGTCTAGCAATCAGCCCCAGCATTTT.

This clonotype was counted between two and nine times. The rearrangement joins TRBV7-9 to TRBJ1-1; D unresolved. The V gene's germline CDR1 is SEHNR and CDR2 FQNEAQ (reference sequence). V lost 1 base and J lost 6, with 12 bases in between. CDR3 length: 14 residues. CDR3 protein: CASSLGAGRSEAFF. The CDR3 region has the DNA TGTGCCAGCAGCTTAGGGGCGGGTCGGTCTGAAGCTTTCTTT.

This clonotype was picked up a small number of times. The chain uses TRBV28 and TRBJ2-5; 7 bases line up with TRBD1. Losses at the gene ends were 8 bases for V and 5 bases for J; bases not matched to a gene: 20. Germline lookup yields CDR1 MDHEN and CDR2 SYDVKM. CDR3 length: 17 amino acids. Here the CDR3 reads CASRFDREGRRWETQYF. The CDR3 nucleotides are TGTGCCAGCCGCTTCGACAGGGAAGGCCGGCGCTGGGAGACCCAGTACTTC.

This chain joins TRBV9 and TRBJ2-1; TRBD2 agrees at 7 bases. The CDR3 covers 15 residues. With V trimmed by 2 bases and J by 5 bases, 7 bases remained unmatched. Germline V gives CDR1 SGDLS, CDR2 YYNGEE. CDR3 coding DNA: TGTGCCAGCAGCGTCTTCGGGGGGTATAACAATGAGCAGTTCTTC. It encodes CASSVFGGYNNEQFF.

V gene TRBV4-1 combines with J gene TRBJ2-1; TRBD1 aligns across 8 bases. Germline V CDR1 and CDR2: MGHRA, YSYEKL. V lost 2 bases and J lost 4; bases outside the gene matches: 13. This CDR3 is 18 amino acids long. CDR3 sequence reads: CASSQSLTGGRLYNEQFF. CDR3 nucleotides: TGCGCCAGCAGCCAAAGCCTTACAGGGGGGAGACTATACAATGAGCAGTTCTTC.

This sequence joins TRBV7-9 and TRBJ2-1; possibly TRBD2 for D (7 bases). Germline values: CDR1 SEHNR, CDR2 FQNEAQ (reference sequence). Trimming shortened V by 3 bases and J by 6 bases, and 18 bases separated the two germline ends. The CDR3 is made up of 16 amino acids. The CDR3 DNA follows: TGTGCCAGCAGCTTTCCCTACAGGGAGGGGGGCAATGAGCAGTTCTTC. Translated, it gives CASSFPYREGGNEQFF.

CDR3 nucleotide sequence: TGCGCCAGCAGCTCCTCGACCGGGACAGGGTACAATGAGCAGTTCTTC. Residues: CASSSSTGTGYNEQFF. This sequence joins TRBV5-1 and TRBJ2-1, with 9 bases aligning to TRBD1. Unmatched junction bases numbered 8, after V lost 3 bases and J lost 4 bases. The CDR3 length is 16 residues. Germline V CDR1 and CDR2: SGHRS, YFSETQ.

The rearrangement links TRBV5-1 to TRBJ1-1, with 7 bases aligning to TRBD1. Trimming took 2 bases from V and 7 from J; bases not matched to a gene: 8. Per germline, CDR1 SGHRS and CDR2 YFSETQ. The CDR3 has 14 residues. The CDR3 bases are TGCGCCAGCAGCTTCACCGGGACAGACCTTGAAGCTTTCTTT. This sequence encodes CASSFTGTDLEAFF.